This is a list of T cell receptor beta chains from one sample in a study of CD8+ T cells in alopecia areata. Profiled with immunoSEQ multiplex PCR; TCRdb holds only in-frame clones, not every one. The repertoire holds fewer than 250,000 clones, with roughly 60% as singletons. The sample consisted of CD4+ T cells sorted from blood, taken at week 24, from a patient treated with tofacitinib. These receptors all stem from a human donor with alopecia areata. CDR3s include the opening cysteine and the closing phenylalanine or tryptophan. D genes are given only for firm matches. Only some rows state a clone size, as once, few, many or a class for expanded clones.

d_call	v_call	j_call	clone_size	cdr3_nt	cdr3_aa
TRBD2	TRBV15	TRBJ2-3	NA	TGTGCCACCAGCCGAAACCTCGGGGGGGCCTTTACAGATACGCAGTATTTT	CATSRNLGGAFTDTQYF
NA	TRBV10-3	TRBJ1-3	many	TGTGCCATCAGTGCGCAGACAGGCTCTGGAAACACCATATATTTT	CAISAQTGSGNTIYF
NA	TRBV29-1	TRBJ1-2	NA	TGCAGCGTTGCCGGGGGTCCCTATGGCTACACCTTC	CSVAGGPYGYTF
NA	TRBV2	TRBJ1-1	NA	TGTGCCAGCAGGCTACAGGGTTCTGAAGCTTTCTTT	CASRLQGSEAFF
NA	TRBV5-1	TRBJ1-1	once	TGCGCCAGCAGCGTCGGAGGTCGGGGGAACACTGAAGCTTTCTTT	CASSVGGRGNTEAFF
TRBD1	TRBV11-2	TRBJ1-4	few	TGTGCCAGCAGCCCGGGACAGCGTAATGAAAAACTGTTTTTT	CASSPGQRNEKLFF
TRBD2	TRBV18	TRBJ2-5	NA	TGTGCCAGCTCGCGACTAGCTTCCCAAGAGACCCAGTACTTC	CASSRLASQETQYF
NA	TRBV7-2	TRBJ1-1	NA	TGTGCCAGCAGCTATGAAATCCACAGGGCGGGTGAAGCTTTCTTT	CASSYEIHRAGEAFF
NA	TRBV4-1	TRBJ1-1	few	TGCGCCAGCAGCCAAGATCAGGGGATCGCTGAAGCTTTCTTT	CASSQDQGIAEAFF
NA	TRBV4-1	TRBJ1-1	NA	TGCGCCAGCAGCCAAGAGGTGAGGAACACTGAAGCTTTCTTT	CASSQEVRNTEAFF
NA	TRBV14	TRBJ2-7	once	TGTGCCAGCAGCCACCAGGATACCTACGAGCAGTACTTC	CASSHQDTYEQYF
TRBD2	TRBV25-1	TRBJ2-7	many	TGTGCCAGCAGGGTGACTAGCGGGGGGGCCTTGAAGCAGTACTTC	CASRVTSGGALKQYF
TRBD1	TRBV19	TRBJ1-2	NA	TGTGCCAGTAGTATAGCAGGGGGCTATGGCTACACCTTC	CASSIAGGYGYTF
TRBD1	TRBV11-2	TRBJ1-2	NA	TGTGCCAGCAGCTCCGGGACAGGACCCGAATATGGCTACACCTTC	CASSSGTGPEYGYTF
NA	TRBV29-1	TRBJ2-1	NA	TGCAGCGTTGGCACGACAGGTATTGAGCAGTTCTTC	CSVGTTGIEQFF
NA	TRBV29-1	TRBJ1-2	NA	TGCAGCGTTGCTGGGGGGCCCGGGCCCTTCGGCTACACCTTC	CSVAGGPGPFGYTF
TRBD1	TRBV4-1	TRBJ1-5	NA	TGCGCCAGCAGCCCGGGACAGACTTTCAATCAGCCCCAGCATTTT	CASSPGQTFNQPQHF
TRBD1	TRBV4-1	TRBJ2-1	NA	TGCGCCAGCAGCCTACAGCGTCAGGGGGCCGCCTACAATGAGCAGTTCTTC	CASSLQRQGAAYNEQFF
TRBD2	TRBV5-1	TRBJ2-1	few	TGCGCCAGCAGCTTGGTCAGCGGGGGGGCCCACAATGAGCAGTTCTTC	CASSLVSGGAHNEQFF
NA	TRBV5-1	TRBJ1-4	few	TGCGCCAGCAGCTTGGACGGCAGAAAGAATGAAAAACTGTTTTTT	CASSLDGRKNEKLFF
NA	TRBV30	TRBJ1-1	NA	TGTGCCTGGAGTGTACAAGGAAACACTGAAGCTTTCTTT	CAWSVQGNTEAFF
TRBD2	TRBV7-8	TRBJ2-7	NA	TGTGCCAGCAGCTTAGCGACAAGCGGGGGCTACGAGCAGTACTTC	CASSLATSGGYEQYF
NA	TRBV29-1	TRBJ2-7	once	TGCAGCGTCCTGGGACACGGACCCTACGAGCAGTACTTC	CSVLGHGPYEQYF
NA	TRBV2	TRBJ2-5	NA	TGTGCCAGCGGATCGACAGGTTTTCGAGAGACCCAGTACTTC	CASGSTGFRETQYF
NA	TRBV5-6	TRBJ2-6	NA	TGTGCCAGCAGCTTCTTGGATGGGGCCAACGTCCTGACTTTC	CASSFLDGANVLTF
NA	TRBV29-1	TRBJ1-2	NA	TGCAGCGTTGAAGGCCTCCTATCCAGGGAATATGGCTACACCTTC	CSVEGLLSREYGYTF
NA	TRBV25-1	TRBJ1-1	NA	TGTGCCAGCAGTGATCATCGTGTCGGGCCTTACACTGAAGCTTTCTTT	CASSDHRVGPYTEAFF
NA	TRBV9	TRBJ2-3	NA	TGTGCCAGCAGCGTAGGGGCAGAGAGCACAGATACGCAGTATTTT	CASSVGAESTDTQYF
TRBD1	TRBV29-1	TRBJ2-5	NA	TGCAGCGTTGGGACAGGGGGCTCGGAGACCCAGTACTTC	CSVGTGGSETQYF
NA	TRBV6-6	TRBJ2-3	once	TGTGCCACCCGGGACGTCGCTGGTACGCAGTATTTT	CATRDVAGTQYF
NA	TRBV13	TRBJ2-5	NA	TGTGCCAGCACGAGGGTGGGAGAGACCCAGTACTTC	CASTRVGETQYF
TRBD2	TRBV5-1	TRBJ2-7	NA	TGCGCCAGCAGCTTGGAGCGGGGGCGGTTCTACGAGCAGTACTTC	CASSLERGRFYEQYF
NA	TRBV29-1	TRBJ2-1	NA	TGCAGCGTTCCCCCGGGACGGACAAACAATGAGCAGTTCTTC	CSVPPGRTNNEQFF
NA	TRBV27	TRBJ1-1	NA	TGTGCCAGCAGTTTAACAGCAATGAACACTGAAGCTTTCTTT	CASSLTAMNTEAFF
NA	TRBV7-8	TRBJ2-5	NA	TGTGCCAGCAGCCCCCTAAGCGGGGAGACCCAGTACTTC	CASSPLSGETQYF
TRBD2	TRBV27	TRBJ2-7	NA	TGTGCCAGCAGTTTAGCCACGACGGGGAGGGTCTACGAGCAGTACTTC	CASSLATTGRVYEQYF
TRBD1	TRBV7-2	TRBJ2-3	NA	TGTGCCAGCAGCTTTCTGGACAGGGGCCGGAACATCCCAGATACGCAGTATTTT	CASSFLDRGRNIPDTQYF
TRBD1	TRBV10-3	TRBJ2-6	few	TGTGCCATCAGGACGGGTGGGGACAGCCCGTTATCTGGGGCCAACGTCCTGACTTTC	CAIRTGGDSPLSGANVLTF
NA	TRBV5-6	TRBJ2-3	NA	TGTGCCAGCAGCTTGGGACCCCCAACGGGAGATACGCAGTATTTT	CASSLGPPTGDTQYF
NA	TRBV29-1	TRBJ1-2	few	TGCAGCGTATATATTACAGCTCTCTATGGCTACACCTTC	CSVYITALYGYTF
TRBD1	TRBV7-9	TRBJ1-6	NA	TGTGCCAGCAGCGCGGGACAGGGAGAAAATTCACCCCTCCACTTT	CASSAGQGENSPLHF
NA	TRBV29-1	TRBJ2-7	NA	TGCAGCGTTGAGGTGTTAGAGGACTGGGTGATTTTC	CSVEVLEDWVIF
TRBD1	TRBV29-1	TRBJ2-1	NA	TGCAGCGTGGCAGACAGGGCGGAAGGGCAGTTCTTC	CSVADRAEGQFF
NA	TRBV5-7	TRBJ2-7	NA	TGTGCCAGCAGCTTTGACAACTACGAGCAGTACTTC	CASSFDNYEQYF
NA	TRBV6-5	TRBJ1-1	NA	TGTGCCAGCTATCTGGGAGAGAACACTGAAGCTTTCTTT	CASYLGENTEAFF
NA	TRBV27	TRBJ2-7	few	TGTGCCAGCAGTTTAATGTCGGCAGGCGAGCAGTACTTC	CASSLMSAGEQYF
NA	TRBV15	TRBJ1-4	NA	TGTGCCACCAGCAGAGAGGGAACAGGGATTGGAGAAAAACTGTTTTTT	CATSREGTGIGEKLFF
NA	TRBV10-2	TRBJ1-6	many	TGCGCCAGCAGTGAGGGTTTGGTTTCACCCCTCCACTTT	CASSEGLVSPLHF
NA	TRBV5-6	TRBJ1-6	NA	TGTGCCAGCAGCTTGTTCGTGGGTGGAAATTCACCCCTCCACTTT	CASSLFVGGNSPLHF
NA	TRBV19	TRBJ2-5	NA	TGTGCCAGTAGTATGTCCAGAGGGGGAGAGACCCAGTACTTC	CASSMSRGGETQYF
TRBD1	TRBV5-1	TRBJ2-5	once	TGCGCCAGCAGCTCCCAGACAGGGATCCAAGAGACCCAGTACTTC	CASSSQTGIQETQYF
NA	TRBV2	TRBJ1-2	few	TGTGCCAGCAGTGACCGCTATGGCTACACCTTC	CASSDRYGYTF
TRBD1	TRBV2	TRBJ1-5	NA	TGTGCCAGCTTGAAGGGGACAGGGGGCGACAATCAGCCCCAGCATTTT	CASLKGTGGDNQPQHF
NA	TRBV27	TRBJ1-1	few	TGTGCCAGCAGTTCCCGGGGGCTGAACACTGAAGCTTTCTTT	CASSSRGLNTEAFF
TRBD1	TRBV2	TRBJ1-1	NA	TGTGCCAGCGACGGACAGGGAAGACACACTGAAGCTTTCTTT	CASDGQGRHTEAFF
NA	TRBV9	TRBJ1-2	few	TGTGCCAGCAGCGTAGTGGCCGGAACGGGCTACACCTTC	CASSVVAGTGYTF
TRBD1	TRBV30	TRBJ2-3	NA	TGTGCCTGGGCCCACAGGGGAGATACGCAGTATTTT	CAWAHRGDTQYF
NA	TRBV19	TRBJ1-2	few	TGTGCCAGTAGCACGAGGACCCGCATCTTTAACTATGGCTACACCTTC	CASSTRTRIFNYGYTF
NA	TRBV7-2	TRBJ1-2	NA	TGTGCCAGCAGCCAAGACGCTAGGGGCTACACCTTC	CASSQDARGYTF